This T cell receptor beta chain was captured in a study of vaccination and CD4 T cells after COVID-19. The CDR3 extends over 14 amino acids. V was clipped by 1 base and J by 3 bases, with 10 bases between them. CDR1 SGHAT and CDR2 FQNNGV come from the germline V gene. Treatment specified: roughly 11-day PBMC culture with coronavirus spike peptide pools or control peptides (ViraFEST assay). Oncomine TCR Beta short-read sequencing was applied to DNA from cultured CD4+ T cells. MiXCR was run by TCRdb on the PCR reads, yielding one entry per CDR3 protein. The table includes about 15,000 distinct CDR3 sequences, roughly 50% detected once. A few counts support this clonotype. The antigen is not known.

Sequenced material: CD4+ T cells from blood, cultured in vitro, taken before SARS-CoV-2 vaccination. V usage is TRBV11-2 and J usage is TRBJ2-7, with unresolved D. The clonotype was recovered from a human donor who had recovered from COVID-19. DNA of the CDR3: TGTGCCAGCAGCTTAGCTGCAGTAATCTACGAGCAGTACTTC. Translation: CASSLAAVIYEQYF.